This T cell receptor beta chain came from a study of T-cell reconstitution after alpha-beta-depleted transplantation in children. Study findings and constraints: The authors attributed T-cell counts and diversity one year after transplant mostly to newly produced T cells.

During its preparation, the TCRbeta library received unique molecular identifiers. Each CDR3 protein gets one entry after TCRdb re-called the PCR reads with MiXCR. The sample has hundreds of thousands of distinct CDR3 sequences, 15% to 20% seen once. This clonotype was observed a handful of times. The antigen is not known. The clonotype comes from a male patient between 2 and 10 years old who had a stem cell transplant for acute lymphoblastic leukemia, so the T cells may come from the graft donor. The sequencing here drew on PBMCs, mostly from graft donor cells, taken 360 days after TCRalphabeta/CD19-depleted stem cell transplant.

CDR3 nucleotides: TGTGCCAGCAGCTGGGTAGAGGGAGAGACCCAGTACTTC. Its protein is CASSWVEGETQYF. The chain is built from TRBV28 and TRBJ2-5, with D tentatively TRBD2 (5 bases). The V gene's germline CDR1 is MDHEN and CDR2 SYDVKM. Trimming removed 6 bases from V and 4 bases from J, with 12 bases in between. This CDR3 is 13 amino acids long.